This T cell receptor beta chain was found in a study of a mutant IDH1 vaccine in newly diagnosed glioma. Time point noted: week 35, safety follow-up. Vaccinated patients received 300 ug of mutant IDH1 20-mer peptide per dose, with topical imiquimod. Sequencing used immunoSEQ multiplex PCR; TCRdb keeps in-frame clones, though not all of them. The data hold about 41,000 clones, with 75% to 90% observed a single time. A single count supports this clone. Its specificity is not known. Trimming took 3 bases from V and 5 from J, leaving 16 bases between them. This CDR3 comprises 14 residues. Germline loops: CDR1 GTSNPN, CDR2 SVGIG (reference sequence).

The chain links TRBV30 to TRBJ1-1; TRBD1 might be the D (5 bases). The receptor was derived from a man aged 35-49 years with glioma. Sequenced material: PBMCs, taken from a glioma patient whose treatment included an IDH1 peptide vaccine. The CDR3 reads CAWSLPGGWTEAFF. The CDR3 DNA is TGTGCCTGGAGCCTACCGGGGGGGTGGACTGAAGCTTTCTTT. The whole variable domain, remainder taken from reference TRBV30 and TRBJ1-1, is SQTIHQWPATLVQPVGSPLSLECTVEGTSNPNLYWYRQAAGRGLQLLFYSVGIGQISSEVPQNLSASRPQDRQFILSSKKLLLSDSGFYLCAWSLPGGWTEAFFGQGTRLTVV.